The 32 T cell receptor beta chains below all came from one sample that was sequenced in a study of blood T cells in healthy people across ages. Primers used in a second PCR of roughly 6 to 12 cycles were a sample-barcoded 5' primer and a J-beta primer mix. TCRdb re-called the 5' RACE reads with MiXCR, one entry per CDR3 protein. The sample yields 850,000 to 1,300,000 distinct CDR3 sequences, around 43% seen once. The sequencing sample was made of blood. These receptors were taken from a woman aged 60-75 years in good health.

In the case of this clonotype: A read error may be the cause here, since a much bigger clone is one base away. The chain joins TRBV6-2 or TRBV6-3 to TRBJ2-5; weak D call: TRBD2 (5 bases). Germline CDR1 reads MNHEY; CDR2 reads SVGEGT. V lost 5 bases and J lost 10, with 11 bases in between. This CDR3 has 11 residues. CDR3 in amino acids: CASSKLEGQYF. CDR3 nucleotides: TGTGCCAGCAGTAAACTAGAAGGCCAGTACTTC.

This clonotype was seen only a few times. V usage is TRBV10-2 and J usage is TRBJ1-2, with D perhaps TRBD1 (6 bases). The germline V gene has CDR1 WSHSY and CDR2 SAAADI. There are 14 residues in the CDR3. V was clipped by 3 bases and J by 3 bases, with 11 bases between them. The CDR3 coding sequence is TGCGCCAGCAGTGATAGGGGGGATGACTATGGCTACACCTTC. Translation: CASSDRGDDYGYTF.

In its sample, this clonotype was seen a few times. The V and J genes are TRBV25-1 and TRBJ2-1, with a weak D call TRBD2 (7 bases). Germline CDR1 and CDR2: MGHDK and SYGVNS. V lost 2 bases and J 8 bases, leaving 22 bases between the germline ends. This CDR3 is 17 amino acids long. The CDR3 DNA is TGTGCCAGCAGTGAAGACGAGGGAGCGGGAAAGGGGGATGAGCAGTTCTTC. Protein sequence: CASSEDEGAGKGDEQFF.

This chain connects TRBV6-6 to TRBJ1-2, with D possibly being TRBD1 (6 bases). The CDR3 runs to 14 residues. CDR1 is MNHNY, CDR2 SVGAGI, per germline (reference sequence). The germline V and J ends were trimmed by 0 bases and 7 bases, with 12 bases remaining between them. The CDR3 DNA reads as TGTGCCAGCAGTTACTCCGGCAGGGGAGGTGGCTACACCTTC. As protein: CASSYSGRGGGYTF.

V and J are TRBV27 and TRBJ2-1, with a weak D call TRBD2 (6 bases). Matching the DNA end better, TRBJ2-7 makes the J call doubtful. Germline V gene lookup returns CDR1 MNHEY and CDR2 SMNVEV (reference sequence). The CDR3 loop spans 15 amino acids. The CDR3 bases are TGTGCCAGCAGCCAGGACTACAACTCCTACAATGAGCAGTACTTC. It translates to CASSQDYNSYNEQYF.

The J gene is TRBJ2-6, the V gene TRBV30; 8 nucleotides line up with TRBD2. The CDR3 covers 15 residues. V was pared by 5 bases and J by 4 bases, with 7 bases of the junction left unmatched. Germline V gene data show CDR1 as GTSNPN and CDR2 as SVGIG (reference sequence). CDR3 sequence (DNA): TGTGCCTGGGAAGACGGGGGGGTCGGGGCCAACGTCCTGACTTTC. Translated: CAWEDGGVGANVLTF. Full variable domain (rest looked up from reference TRBV30 and TRBJ2-6): SQTIHQWPATLVQPVGSPLSLECTVEGTSNPNLYWYRQAAGRGLQLLFYSVGIGQISSEVPQNLSASRPQDRQFILSSKKLLLSDSGFYLCAWEDGGVGANVLTFGAGSRLTVL.

This CDR3 reads CSARGLTGLGEQYF. The CDR3 bases are TGCAGTGCTAGGGGCCTGACAGGCCTGGGGGAGCAGTACTTC. The chain carries TRBV20-1 and TRBJ2-7; tentatively, D is TRBD1 (6 bases). CDR1 and CDR2 from the germline V gene are DFQATT and SNEGSKA (reference sequence). With 3 bases removed from V and 7 bases from J, the gap between germline ends came to 19 bases. The CDR3 totals 14 residues.

This sequence joins TRBV6-5 and TRBJ1-4; 7 nucleotides align to TRBD1. J was trimmed by 4 bases and V by 6 bases; bases with no gene match: 5. From germline, CDR1 is MNHEY and CDR2 SVGAGI. There are 14 residues in the CDR3. CDR3 sequence: CASRPGQINEKLFF. CDR3 sequence (DNA): TGTGCCAGCAGGCCGGGACAGATTAATGAAAAACTGTTTTTT.

The chain employs TRBV11-3 and TRBJ2-7; D may be TRBD1 or TRBD2 (5 bases each). The germline V gene encodes CDR1 SGHNT and CDR2 YENEEA. The CDR3 is made up of 13 amino acids. Trimming cost V 0 bases and J 7 bases, with 10 bases left between them. The CDR3 DNA sequence: TGTGCCAGCAGCTTAGATGCCTGGGGGGAGCAGTACTTC. The encoded protein is CASSLDAWGEQYF.

This clonotype was picked up many times. The genes are TRBV4-1 and TRBJ2-3, with a possible D match to TRBD1 (6 bases). The CDR3 loop spans 15 amino acids. Germline CDR1 and CDR2: MGHRA and YSYEKL. V lost 1 base, J lost 8 bases, and 16 bases lay in between. The DNA of the CDR3 is TGCGCCAGCAGCCAAGCTGGGACAAATTACGGTACGCAGTATTTT. Protein sequence: CASSQAGTNYGTQYF.

The chain couples TRBV20-1 to TRBJ2-3; TRBD1 or TRBD2 may be the D gene (5 bases each). The CDR3 is made up of 15 amino acids. CDR1 is DFQATT and CDR2 is SNEGSKA in the germline V gene (reference sequence). The V end lost 4 bases, the J end lost 3 bases, and 17 bases lay between the germline ends. The CDR3, as DNA: TGCAGTGCTACCGCCAACCAGGGAGCAACAGATACGCAGTATTTT. Encoded protein: CSATANQGATDTQYF.

V is TRBV7-3 and J is TRBJ2-3, with 12 bases aligning to TRBD2. CDR3 size: 17 residues. With 5 bases clipped from V and 5 bases from J, the junction kept 11 bases outside the gene matches. The germline gives CDR1 SGHTA, CDR2 FQGTGA. The CDR3 sequence: CASSVSPSGRAVDTQYF. The DNA for the CDR3 is TGTGCCAGCAGCGTCTCTCCTAGCGGGAGGGCGGTAGATACGCAGTATTTT. Drawing the rest from reference TRBV7-3 and TRBJ2-3, the complete variable domain is GAGVSQTPSNKVTEKGKYVELRCDPISGHTALYWYRQSLGQGPEFLIYFQGTGAADDSGLPNDRFFAVRPEGSVSTLKIQRTERGDSAVYLCASSVSPSGRAVDTQYFGPGTRLTVL.

This clonotype was seen only a few times. V is TRBV9 and J is TRBJ2-5; D remains ambiguous. Germline V gene lookup returns CDR1 SGDLS and CDR2 YYNGEE. This CDR3 has 16 residues. V was cut by 0 bases and J by 1 base, with 13 bases left in between. Written as DNA, the CDR3 is TGTGCCAGCAGCGTAGCGGCAGGAGTCATCCAAGAGACCCAGTACTTC. Its protein product is CASSVAAGVIQETQYF.

There are a few counts of this clonotype. V and J are TRBV6-5 and TRBJ2-5, with no clear D. The CDR3 contains 13 residues. The germline V gene has CDR1 MNHEY and CDR2 SVGAGI. V lost 4 bases and J lost 5, with 11 bases in between. The CDR3 is CASSSRPWETQYF. The CDR3 DNA reads TGTGCCAGCAGTTCCAGGCCCTGGGAGACCCAGTACTTC.

V is TRBV10-3 and J is TRBJ2-5, with TRBD2 matching over 9 bases. Trimming at V came to 7 bases and at J to 3 bases, leaving 9 bases not matched to a gene. There are 15 residues in the CDR3. The V gene's germline CDR1 is ENHRY and CDR2 SYGVKD. CDR3 sequence: CAINSDAGGEETQYF. For the CDR3, the DNA is TGTGCCATCAATTCCGATGCGGGAGGGGAAGAGACCCAGTACTTC.

J is TRBJ1-5 and V is TRBV6-1, with D uncertain. Germline V lookup: CDR1 MNHNS, CDR2 SASEGT. The V and J ends lost 2 bases and 0 bases respectively, with 8 bases between them. CDR3 length: 15 residues. The CDR3 region is CASSEQSSSNQPQHF. The CDR3 DNA follows: TGTGCCAGCAGTGAACAGAGTTCTAGCAATCAGCCCCAGCATTTT.

In its sample, this clonotype was seen once. V is TRBV7-2 and J is TRBJ2-2; possibly TRBD2 for D (5 bases). The CDR3 is made up of 13 amino acids. Germline CDR1 reads SGHTA; CDR2 reads FQGNSA. Trimming pared 5 bases from V and 6 bases from J, leaving 10 bases between. DNA of the CDR3: TGTGCCAGCAGCGCCACTAGACCCGGGGAGCTGTTTTTT. Translated, it gives CASSATRPGELFF.

This clonotype showed up just a few times. The chain recombines TRBV5-1 with TRBJ2-7; D could derive from TRBD1 or TRBD2 (5 bases each). CDR3 length: 14 amino acids. V was trimmed by 6 bases and J by 2 bases, leaving 15 bases between them. The germline gives CDR1 SGHRS, CDR2 YFSETQ. The CDR3 protein is CASNDRGPTYEQYF. CDR3 DNA sequence: TGCGCCAGCAACGACCGGGGCCCCACCTACGAGCAGTACTTC. Complete variable domain (other parts from reference TRBV5-1 and TRBJ2-7): KAGVTQTPRYLIKTRGQQVTLSCSPISGHRSVSWYQQTPGQGLQFLFEYFSETQRNKGNFPGRFSGRQFSNSRSEMNVSTLELGDSALYLCASNDRGPTYEQYFGPGTRLTVT.

The gene calls are TRBV7-8 and TRBJ2-1; 11 nucleotides agree with TRBD2. Germline assignment: CDR1 SGHVS and CDR2 FQNEAQ. The CDR3 spans 15 residues. J gave up 8 bases and V 2 bases, and 5 bases lay outside the gene matches. This CDR3 is CASSLRLAGWDEQFF. The CDR3, as DNA: TGTGCCAGCAGCTTACGACTAGCGGGATGGGATGAGCAGTTCTTC.

This rearrangement joins TRBV7-7 to TRBJ2-1, with TRBD2 matching over 12 bases. CDR1 and CDR2 from the germline V gene are SSHAT and FNYEAQ (reference sequence). The ends lost 5 bases at V and 9 bases at J; junction bases unmatched: 11. The CDR3 is 16 residues long. The CDR3 nucleotides are TGTGCCAGCAGCCCCGGACTAGCGGGATTCGGGGTTGAGCAGTTCTTC. Translation gives CASSPGLAGFGVEQFF.

This clonotype was detected only a few times. The CDR3 sequence is CSARDPQTGVVNYEQYF. The CDR3, as DNA: TGCAGTGCTAGAGATCCCCAGACAGGGGTCGTAAACTACGAGCAGTACTTC. The chain uses TRBV20-1 and TRBJ2-7, with TRBD1 matching over 8 bases. The CDR3 consists of 17 residues. J gave up 3 bases and V 0 bases, and 13 bases lay outside the gene matches. Germline V gives CDR1 DFQATT, CDR2 SNEGSKA (reference sequence).

The rearrangement joins TRBV18 to TRBJ2-7; D remains unclear. The J call may not be correct, given that the DNA end is closer to TRBJ2-4. The CDR3 is 16 residues long. Germline loops: CDR1 KGHSH, CDR2 LQKENI. The CDR3 DNA sequence: TGTGCCAGCTCACCACTGAGAGGTCTAGCCAAAAACATTCAGTACTTC. Its translation is CASSPLRGLAKNIQYF.

The V gene is TRBV14, the J gene TRBJ2-7, with D tentatively TRBD2 (6 bases). Germline-derived CDR1 and CDR2 are SGHDN and FVKESK. The CDR3 consists of 17 residues. V was trimmed by 0 bases and J by 5 bases, leaving 20 bases between them. CDR3 residues: CASSQDAPAGWYDEQYF. CDR3 nucleotides: TGTGCCAGCAGCCAAGATGCCCCTGCGGGGTGGTACGACGAGCAGTACTTC.

This clonotype came up a few times. This chain's CDR3 is CASRWGDNEQFF. CDR3 bases: TGCGCCAGCAGGTGGGGCGACAATGAGCAGTTCTTC. This chain joins TRBV5-1 and TRBJ2-1; possible D gene TRBD1, 5 bases. CDR3 length: 12 amino acids. Germline CDR1 and CDR2: SGHRS and YFSETQ. V gave up 5 bases and J gave up 5 bases, with 8 bases separating them. Combining the CDR3 with reference TRBV5-1 and TRBJ2-1 gives the whole variable domain KAGVTQTPRYLIKTRGQQVTLSCSPISGHRSVSWYQQTPGQGLQFLFEYFSETQRNKGNFPGRFSGRQFSNSRSEMNVSTLELGDSALYLCASRWGDNEQFFGPGTRLTVL.

A few counts support this clonotype. The gene calls are TRBV5-1 and TRBJ2-1; 8 bases are a match to TRBD2. Germline V gene data show CDR1 as SGHRS and CDR2 as YFSETQ. The CDR3 runs 16 residues. With 9 bases clipped from V and 0 bases from J, the junction kept 11 bases outside the gene matches. The CDR3 spells CATTRTSGGSYNEQFF. CDR3 sequence (DNA): TGCGCCACTACCAGAACTAGCGGAGGCTCCTACAATGAGCAGTTCTTC.

This chain connects TRBV30 to TRBJ2-1; 10 positions match TRBD2. The junction had 12 bases not matched to a gene; V was cut back by 0 bases and J by 10 bases. The germline V gene has CDR1 GTSNPN and CDR2 SVGIG (reference sequence). CDR3 length: 16 residues. The CDR3 DNA follows: TGTGCCTGGAGTGTTCTAGCGGGAGCCCGTTTGGGGGAGCAGTTCTTC. Translating gives CAWSVLAGARLGEQFF.

V gene TRBV7-7 combines with J gene TRBJ2-1; D is undetermined. The germline V gene encodes CDR1 SSHAT and CDR2 FNYEAQ (reference sequence). The V end was cut by 4 bases, the J end by 6 bases, with 10 bases between. CDR3 size: 13 residues. The CDR3 region has the DNA TGTGCCAGCAGCTCGCAACTGGTCAATGAGCAGTTCTTC. This gives the protein CASSSQLVNEQFF.

V gene TRBV5-6 combines with J gene TRBJ2-7, with 8 bases lining up with TRBD2. The CDR3 totals 15 residues. J gave up 6 bases and V 4 bases, and 12 bases lay outside the gene matches. Germline values: CDR1 SGHDT, CDR2 YYEEEE. CDR3 residues: CASSLVTGGPLEQYF. The CDR3 region has the DNA TGTGCCAGCAGCCTCGTCACGGGAGGGCCCCTCGAGCAGTACTTC.

This chain joins TRBV7-8 and TRBJ2-5; D gene uncertain. There are 12 residues in the CDR3. V was clipped by 3 bases and J by 11 bases, with 13 bases between them. Per germline, CDR1 SGHVS and CDR2 FQNEAQ. The CDR3 DNA reads TGTGCCAGCAGCTTCATACACAATGAGCAGTACTTC. Protein: CASSFIHNEQYF.

The genes are TRBV28 and TRBJ1-4; 8 positions match TRBD1. V gave up 3 bases and J gave up 3 bases; unmatched junction bases: 9. The CDR3 is 17 amino acids. The germline V gene encodes CDR1 MDHEN and CDR2 SYDVKM. The CDR3 reads CASSFGQGARANEKLFF. In DNA, the CDR3 is TGTGCCAGCAGTTTTGGGCAGGGGGCGCGGGCTAATGAAAAACTGTTTTTT.

This clonotype was counted between two and nine times. Compared with germline, one end of the junction differs, possibly owing to a read error. CDR3: CASSVAGAPEQYF. The CDR3 region has the DNA TGTGCCAGCAGTGTAGCGGGAGCACCCGAGCAGTACTTC. The chain links TRBV12-3 or TRBV12-4 to TRBJ2-7, with TRBD2 matching over 9 bases. This CDR3 contains 13 residues.

The chain has TRBV10-1 and TRBJ2-5; 7 positions match TRBD1. With 3 bases clipped from V and 12 bases from J, the junction kept 7 bases outside the gene matches. The CDR3 consists of 12 residues. Germline CDR1 and CDR2: WNHNN and SYGVQD (reference sequence). The CDR3 here is CASSDPPGQKYF. The CDR3 bases are TGCGCCAGCAGTGACCCTCCGGGACAGAAGTACTTC.